This T cell receptor beta chain came from a study of blood T cell repertoires in COVID-19. Across the whole study: In each case, the material was cDNA or gDNA derived from T cells, B-cell-depleted T cells, or PBMCs.

In the authors' methods: Reference gene primer amplification yielded estimated nucleated cell counts. Clones were sequenced by immunoSEQ multiplex PCR, and TCRdb holds only the in-frame ones, with some missing. From that table come the V and J calls and clone size; the DNA was used to work out D and trimming. This repertoire shows approximately 130,000 clones, 70% to 80% found once; its top ten account for roughly 25%. The germline V gene encodes CDR1 LGHDT and CDR2 YNNKEL (reference sequence). V was clipped by 5 bases and J by 0 bases; unmatched bases: 5. This CDR3 is 15 amino acids long. This TCR derives from a human donor in a cohort sampled during active COVID-19. The sample taken for sequencing was peripheral blood. The chain employs TRBV3-1 (or the pseudogene TRBV3-2) and TRBJ1-2; 8 bases map to TRBD1. For the CDR3, the DNA is TGTGCCAGCAGCTACGGACAGGGAGCTAACTATGGCTACACCTTC. Translation: CASSYGQGANYGYTF.